This T cell receptor (beta chain) was captured in a study of T cell clonotyping in hematopoietic cell transplantation. Study outcomes and limitations: After transplant, recipient diversity fell while pathologically expanded clonotypes grew through day 180. Few recipient clonotypes overlapped donors; over 97% were de novo at given depth. Cells were unsorted, so CD4 and CD8 contributions were not separated.

Of note for this clone: Its target is unknown.

Germline-derived CDR1 and CDR2 are MNHEY and SMNVEV (reference sequence). Trimming cost V 6 bases and J 2 bases; bases outside gene matches: 10. The CDR3 spans 16 residues. TCRdb keeps only in-frame clones here, not all; method: immunoSEQ multiplex PCR. The sample has around 25,000 clones; under 97% are singletons. The TCR originated in a man aged 45-65 years in good health. Some clones in this sample may be carry-over from other donors' samples. What was sequenced was peripheral blood mononuclear cells. The chain carries TRBV27 and TRBJ2-7; 10 bases align to TRBD1. This chain's CDR3 is CASSPHSGTGAYEQYF. CDR3 coding DNA: TGTGCCAGCAGCCCCCATTCCGGGACAGGGGCCTACGAGCAGTACTTC.